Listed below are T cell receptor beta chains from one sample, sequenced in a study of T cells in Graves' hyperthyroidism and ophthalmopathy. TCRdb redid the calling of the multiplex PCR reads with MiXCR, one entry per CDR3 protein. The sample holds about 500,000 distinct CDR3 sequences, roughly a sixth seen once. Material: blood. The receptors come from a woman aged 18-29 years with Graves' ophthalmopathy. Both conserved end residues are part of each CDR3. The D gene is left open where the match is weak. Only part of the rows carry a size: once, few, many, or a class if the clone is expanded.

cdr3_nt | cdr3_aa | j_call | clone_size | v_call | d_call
TGTGCCATCAGAAATAGCGGGAGGCTCTCCTACGAGCAGTACTTC | CAIRNSGRLSYEQYF | TRBJ2-7 | . | TRBV10-3 | TRBD2
TGTGCCAGCTCACCACCCGGGAGGGGCAATCAGCCCCAGCATTTT | CASSPPGRGNQPQHF | TRBJ1-5 | many | TRBV18 | .
TGTGCCAGCAGCTTAGTCGGGACTGCCAGGGGCACTGAAGCTTTCTTT | CASSLVGTARGTEAFF | TRBJ1-1 | . | TRBV7-2 | .
TGCAGTGCTTGGGGACAGGGGACCATGAACACTGAAGCTTTCTTT | CSAWGQGTMNTEAFF | TRBJ1-1 | . | TRBV20-1 | TRBD1
TGTGCCAGCAGCCCTACCCGCGGGGCGTACAATGAGCAGTTCTTC | CASSPTRGAYNEQFF | TRBJ2-1 | many | TRBV11-1 | .
TGTGCCAGTACTCCTTCTGTGGAGGGTAGAAGCAATCAGCCCCAGCATTTT | CASTPSVEGRSNQPQHF | TRBJ1-5 | . | TRBV19 | .
TGTGCCAGCAGCCGGGGGGGTCTAGCCAAAAACATTCAGTACTTC | CASSRGGLAKNIQYF | TRBJ2-4 | few | TRBV5-6 | TRBD2
TGTGCCAGCAGCTTAACTCTTTGGGACCAAGAGACCCAGTACTTC | CASSLTLWDQETQYF | TRBJ2-5 | . | TRBV7-9 | .
TGTGCCAGCAGTTTAGTTCCCCCCGACGTGCCATCTAACTATGGCTACACCTTC | CASSLVPPDVPSNYGYTF | TRBJ1-2 | many | TRBV28 | .
TGCAGTGCTAGGCCGGGACTCTACACCGGGGAGCTGTTTTTT | CSARPGLYTGELFF | TRBJ2-2 | many | TRBV20-1 | .
TGTGCCAGCAGCTTAGCTAGGACAGGTGGAAATGAGCAGTTCTTC | CASSLARTGGNEQFF | TRBJ2-1 | few | TRBV7-9 | TRBD1
TGTGCCAGCAGTCTAGATCACGAGCAGTACTTC | CASSLDHEQYF | TRBJ2-7 | many | TRBV28 | .
TGTGCCAGCCTGGACAGGGGGCATCCCTACAATGAGCAGTTCTTC | CASLDRGHPYNEQFF | TRBJ2-1 | many | TRBV7-9 | TRBD1
TGCAGCGTTTGGACAGGTTCTAGTGAGCAGTTCTTC | CSVWTGSSEQFF | TRBJ2-1 | . | TRBV29-1 | TRBD1
TGCGCCAGCAGCCAAGAGAATGGAAACACCATATATTTT | CASSQENGNTIYF | TRBJ1-3 | . | TRBV4-3 | .
TGTGCCATCAGTGAGAAGGGGGTCGTTCTTCAGTACTTC | CAISEKGVVLQYF | TRBJ2-4 | . | TRBV10-3 | .
TGCAGCGCCCTAGACGCGCCCTCTGGAAACACCATATATTTT | CSALDAPSGNTIYF | TRBJ1-3 | . | TRBV29-1 | .
TGTGCCTGGAGTGTACTACAGACCTACGAGCAGTACTTC | CAWSVLQTYEQYF | TRBJ2-7 | many | TRBV30 | .
TGTGCCAGCAGTCAGGGGTTTTACGAGCAGTACTTC | CASSQGFYEQYF | TRBJ2-7 | few | TRBV3-2 | .
TGTGCCAGCAGCCCCGGACTAGCGGGGGGTCGGAACACCGGGGAGCTGTTTTTT | CASSPGLAGGRNTGELFF | TRBJ2-2 | few | TRBV12-3/TRBV12-4 | TRBD2
TGTGCCAGCAGCCGAGGGGACTCCTATGGCTACACCTTC | CASSRGDSYGYTF | TRBJ1-2 | . | TRBV9 | .
TGCAGTGCTAGACTTGACAGGTCCAATCAGCCCCAGCATTTT | CSARLDRSNQPQHF | TRBJ1-5 | many | TRBV20-1 | .
TGCAGCGTTGACGGGAGCACAGATACGCAGTATTTT | CSVDGSTDTQYF | TRBJ2-3 | many | TRBV29-1 | .
TGCAGTGCTAGTGAGTCCCAGAGACGCACAGATACGCAGTATTTT | CSASESQRRTDTQYF | TRBJ2-3 | few | TRBV20-1 | .
TGTGCCAGCAGCTTAGTTGGGGCGGACTATGGCTACACCTTC | CASSLVGADYGYTF | TRBJ1-2 | . | TRBV7-3 | .
TGCGCCAGCAGTGACTCAATTTGGGACAGCGACAAAACAAGCACAGATACGCAGTATTTT | CASSDSIWDSDKTSTDTQYF | TRBJ2-3 | . | TRBV10-2 | TRBD1
TGTGCCAGTAGTATCACTAGCGGGAGACCGTCTACGCAGTATTTT | CASSITSGRPSTQYF | TRBJ2-3 | once | TRBV19 | TRBD2
TGCAGTGCCCCTAAATCCGTGGACAGCAAGTCCGGGGAGCTGTTTTTT | CSAPKSVDSKSGELFF | TRBJ2-2 | few | TRBV20-1 | .
TGTGCCAGCAGCTCGGATATCCTTTCTAACTATGGCTACACCTTC | CASSSDILSNYGYTF | TRBJ1-2 | . | TRBV13 | .
TGTGCCTGGAGTCCAGGGGTTGCCTACAATGAGCAGTTCTTC | CAWSPGVAYNEQFF | TRBJ2-1 | many | TRBV30 | .
TGTGCCAGCAGCCAAGGTTGGCGCCGGCCCCCCTACGAGCAGTACTTC | CASSQGWRRPPYEQYF | TRBJ2-7 | few | TRBV3-1 | .
TGTGCCAGCGGGTATGGGGGAAATTCACCCCTCCACTTT | CASGYGGNSPLHF | TRBJ1-6 | many | TRBV2 | .
TGCAGTGCTAGCACCGCCTCGGCCGAAAAACTGTTTTTT | CSASTASAEKLFF | TRBJ1-4 | many | TRBV20-1 | .
TGTGCCAGTAGTCCCCGGCCGGGACTAGCGGGAGGGTCCTACAATGAGCAGTTCTTC | CASSPRPGLAGGSYNEQFF | TRBJ2-1 | . | TRBV19 | TRBD2
TGTGCCAGCAGTTTATCGTGGGGGGGGTACTACGAGCAGTACTTC | CASSLSWGGYYEQYF | TRBJ2-7 | . | TRBV27 | TRBD2
TGTGCCAGCACCTGGGGGGGGGGGGCCACTGAGCAGTTCTTC | CASTWGGGATEQFF | TRBJ2-1 | many | TRBV2 | .
TGTGCCACCAGTGATTTCCAGGGCCCCGGAGAGACCCAGTACTTC | CATSDFQGPGETQYF | TRBJ2-5 | many | TRBV24-1 | .
TGTGCCAGCAGTGTACATCAGGAATACAATGAGCAGTTCTTC | CASSVHQEYNEQFF | TRBJ2-1 | many | TRBV2 | .